These 5 T cell receptor beta chains were all obtained from the same sample, sequenced in a study of chemoradiotherapy in HPV16-positive cancers. The data were produced by immunoSEQ multiplex PCR, yet TCRdb's version contains in-frame clones alone and is incomplete. Of tens of thousands of clones detected, roughly 87% appear once; the ten largest clones hold 4.5%. The sequencing here drew on blood, taken from a patient who underwent chemoradiotherapy. The receptors come from a human donor with HPV-associated anogenital cancer.

The CDR3 sequence: CASGRTRSSYEQYF. The CDR3 DNA reads TGTGCCAGTGGAAGGACACGGAGCTCCTACGAGCAGTACTTC. V usage is TRBV5-8 and J usage is TRBJ2-7, with D perhaps TRBD1 (5 bases). The CDR3 contains 14 residues. Trimming cost V 8 bases and J 0 bases, with 15 bases left between them. Per the germline V gene, CDR1 is SGHTS and CDR2 is YDEGEE.

This clone was seen once. The CDR3 nucleotides are TGTGCCAGCAGCTTACAGGGCACAGATACGCAGTATTTT. Amino acid sequence: CASSLQGTDTQYF. This chain uses TRBV5-4 with TRBJ2-3, with a weak D call TRBD1 (5 bases). V dropped 2 bases and J dropped 1 base, with 5 bases sitting between them. Per the germline V gene, CDR1 is SGHNT and CDR2 is YYREEE (reference sequence). This CDR3 comprises 13 residues.

The chain uses TRBV7-3 and TRBJ2-6, with D uncertain. The V gene lost 5 bases and the J gene lost 0 bases, with 5 bases spanning the gap. This CDR3 has 14 residues. Germline assignment: CDR1 SGHTA and CDR2 FQGTGA. The CDR3 sequence is CASSLSSGANVLTF. CDR3 in DNA: TGTGCCAGCAGCCTGAGCTCTGGGGCCAACGTCCTGACTTTC.

The rearrangement links TRBV5-6 to TRBJ2-1; 13 nucleotides agree with TRBD2. Germline values: CDR1 SGHDT, CDR2 YYEEEE. There are 18 residues in the CDR3. After removal of 4 bases from V and 2 bases from J, the junction contained 9 bases not matched to a gene. The CDR3 loop reads CASSPGLAGTSAYNEQFF. The CDR3 nucleotides are TGTGCCAGCAGCCCGGGACTAGCGGGGACTTCCGCCTACAATGAGCAGTTCTTC.

The rearrangement uses TRBV19 and TRBJ2-5; 13 nucleotides align to TRBD2. The junction had 9 bases not matched to a gene; V was cut back by 8 bases and J by 6 bases. Germline-derived CDR1 and CDR2 are LNHDA and SQIVND (reference sequence). CDR3 length equals 15 residues. The CDR3 DNA follows: TGTGCCAGTGGCCATAGGACTAGCGGGGGTAAGACCCAGTACTTC. Its translation is CASGHRTSGGKTQYF.